In its sample, the clone carrying this T cell receptor beta chain was seen a few times. The sample belongs to a study of blood T cell repertoires in COVID-19. Authors' processing steps: For nucleated cells, counts were estimated from reference gene primer amplification. The protocol was immunoSEQ multiplex PCR, while the TCRdb copy is restricted to in-frame clones and leaves out a portion. V and J calls and clone size come straight from that table; D and trimming were deduced from the DNA. Among 110,000 or so clones, roughly 85% were seen once, and the ten largest hold about 13%. The CDR3 is 14 residues long. The V segment lost 6 bases and the J segment 3 bases; nucleotides outside the gene matches: 4. Germline CDR1 and CDR2: MNHEY and SMNVEV (reference sequence).

Specimen: peripheral blood. This clonotype originated in a human donor in a cohort sampled during active COVID-19. The rearrangement links TRBV27 to TRBJ2-1; 8 bases align to TRBD2. Written as DNA, the CDR3 is TGTGCCAGCAGCCCCGGGGGGGACTACAATGAGCAGTTCTTC. Translating it yields CASSPGGDYNEQFF.